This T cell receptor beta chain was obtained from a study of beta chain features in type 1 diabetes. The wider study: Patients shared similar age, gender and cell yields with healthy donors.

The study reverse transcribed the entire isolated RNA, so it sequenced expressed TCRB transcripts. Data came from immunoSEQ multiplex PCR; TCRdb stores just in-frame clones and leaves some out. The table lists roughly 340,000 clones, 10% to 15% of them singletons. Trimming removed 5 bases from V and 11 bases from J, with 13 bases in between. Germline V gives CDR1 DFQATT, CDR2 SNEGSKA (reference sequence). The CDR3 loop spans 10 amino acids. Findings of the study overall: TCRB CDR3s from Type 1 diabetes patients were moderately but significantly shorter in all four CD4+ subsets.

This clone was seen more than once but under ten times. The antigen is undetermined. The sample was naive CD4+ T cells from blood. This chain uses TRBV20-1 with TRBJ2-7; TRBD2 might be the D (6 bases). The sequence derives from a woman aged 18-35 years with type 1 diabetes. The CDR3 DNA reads TGCAGTGCTGGGCAGCGGGTAAAGTACTTC. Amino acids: CSAGQRVKYF.